These T cell receptor beta chains were read from a single sample in a study of T cells after yellow fever vaccination. TCRdb redid the calling of the 5' RACE reads with MiXCR, one entry per CDR3 protein. The repertoire holds about 27,000 distinct CDR3 sequences, with 4% to 5.5% as singletons. This specimen consisted of PBMCs, either bulk or a sorted T-cell subset (CD4+, CD8+, memory, or dextramer-sorted; not recorded which), obtained on the day of the yellow fever booster vaccination. These receptors were taken from a man aged 18 to 29 who received the YFV17D yellow fever vaccine. Both conserved end residues are part of each CDR3. The order of the fields is clone size, V gene, D gene, J gene, CDR3 DNA, CDR3 protein. D genes are given only for firm matches. Not every row has a clone size; where given, it reads once, few, many or a size class.

>many|TRBV3-1|-|TRBJ2-1
TGTGCCAGCAGCCACTTGATGGGGGGCCCCAATGAGCAGTTCTTC
CASSHLMGGPNEQFF
>-|TRBV30|-|TRBJ1-5
TGTGCCTGGGCCAAAGGGGGAAATCAGCCCCAGCATTTT
CAWAKGGNQPQHF
>many|TRBV6-1|-|TRBJ2-5
TGTGCCAGCAGGGAGAGGGCGCAAGAGACCCAGTACTTC
CASRERAQETQYF
>-|TRBV23-1|TRBD1|TRBJ1-1
TGCGCCAGCAGTCAATACTATACAGGGGCTGAAGCTTTCTTT
CASSQYYTGAEAFF
>many|TRBV7-2|-|TRBJ2-7
TGTGCCAGCAGCTTAGTAGGAGGGGGCGAGCAGTACTTC
CASSLVGGGEQYF
>many|TRBV10-3|-|TRBJ2-3
TGTGCCATCAGTGAACAGGGAGGAGGGGACACAGATACGCAGTATTTT
CAISEQGGGDTDTQYF
>many|TRBV7-2|-|TRBJ2-2
TGTGCCAGCAGCAAAGAGACGGCCACCGGGGAGCTGTTTTTT
CASSKETATGELFF
>few|TRBV28|-|TRBJ1-4
TGTGCCAGCAGTTTTACGGGTTGGACTAATGAAAAACTGTTTTTT
CASSFTGWTNEKLFF
>few|TRBV2|-|TRBJ2-1
TGTGCCAGCAGGCTGTTCGGGGCGAGCTCCTACAATGAGCAGTTCTTC
CASRLFGASSYNEQFF
>many|TRBV20-1|-|TRBJ2-3
TGCAGTGCGACTCACGGTCCCCTGTCGTCAGATACGCAGTATTTT
CSATHGPLSSDTQYF
>many|TRBV25-1|-|TRBJ2-1
TGTGCCAGCAGTGACCTTGCGGCCCCTTACAATGAGCAGTTCTTC
CASSDLAAPYNEQFF
>many|TRBV14|TRBD1|TRBJ1-6
TGTGCCAGCAGCCGAGGGACAGGGGGCCGGTCACCCCTCCACTTT
CASSRGTGGRSPLHF
>many|TRBV2|-|TRBJ2-5
TGTGCCAGCAGTGAAGGGTTTCATAGCCCTGAGTACTTC
CASSEGFHSPEYF
>medium-sized|TRBV20-1|TRBD1|TRBJ2-2
TGCAGTGCACTCAGGAACAGGGGGCGACCCGGGGAGCTGTTTTTT
CSALRNRGRPGELFF
>many|TRBV5-1|-|TRBJ2-3
TGCGCCAGCAGCTTGAGTGGGTCCGATACGCAGTATTTT
CASSLSGSDTQYF
>many|TRBV29-1|TRBD2|TRBJ2-1
TGCAGCGTTGATGGGACTAGCGGGGGGAGCTCCTACAATGAGCAGTTCTTC
CSVDGTSGGSSYNEQFF
>many|TRBV4-3|-|TRBJ2-3
TGCGCCAGCAGCCAAGCCACAGGGACGGGCACAGATACGCAGTATTTT
CASSQATGTGTDTQYF
>few|TRBV7-8|TRBD2|TRBJ2-3
TGTGCCAGCAGCTTCTGGACCTTTGGCGGGGGAACTAGCACAGATACGCAGTATTTT
CASSFWTFGGGTSTDTQYF
>few|TRBV5-5|-|TRBJ2-7
TGTGCCAGCAGCCCGGTGGGGGGACACCAGTACTTC
CASSPVGGHQYF
>few|TRBV7-7|TRBD1|TRBJ2-5
TGTGCTAGCAGCCTGACAGGGCCGGTAGAGACCCAGTACTTC
CASSLTGPVETQYF
>many|TRBV6-5|-|TRBJ1-6
TGTGCCAGCAGTTACTCTGCTAATTCACCCCTCCACTTT
CASSYSANSPLHF
>-|TRBV5-4|TRBD2|TRBJ2-3
TGTGCCGGGGGGAGCGGCGGGAGGCGTGAGTCTCACCCAGATACGCAGTATTTT
CAGGSGGRRESHPDTQYF
>many|TRBV10-3|-|TRBJ1-1
TGTGCCATCAGTGGGGGAAGGGGGAACACTGAAGCTTTCTTT
CAISGGRGNTEAFF
>-|TRBV7-2|TRBD1|TRBJ2-2
TGTGCCAGCAGCTCCCGGGACAGGGGGGAGCTGTTTTTT
CASSSRDRGELFF
>many|TRBV7-2|TRBD2|TRBJ2-7
TGTGCCAGCAGCTTAGTTGGGCGTGGACTAGCGGGGGGTTCCCACGAGCAGTACTTC
CASSLVGRGLAGGSHEQYF
>medium-sized|TRBV7-2|TRBD2|TRBJ2-3
TGTGCCAGCAGCCCAAGGACTAGCGGGGCTAGCACAGATACGCAGTATTTT
CASSPRTSGASTDTQYF
>many|TRBV20-1|-|TRBJ1-4
TGCAGTGCTAGCCGGGACACCACTAATGAAAAACTGTTTTTT
CSASRDTTNEKLFF
>-|TRBV2|-|TRBJ2-6
TGTGCCACCACAGCCTTCTCTGGGGCCAACGTCCTGACTTTC
CATTAFSGANVLTF
>many|TRBV10-3|TRBD1|TRBJ2-1
TGTGCCATCAGTACACATTTCCGTGGGACAGCAGGCCCCAATGAGCAGTTCTTC
CAISTHFRGTAGPNEQFF
>many|TRBV27|-|TRBJ2-5
TGTGCCAGCAGAGGGCTGGAGGAGACCCAGTACTTC
CASRGLEETQYF
>few|TRBV29-1|TRBD1|TRBJ2-3
TGCAGCGGACAGCCGGGACAGGGCCCAGATACGCAGTATTTT
CSGQPGQGPDTQYF
>many|TRBV6-6|-|TRBJ1-1
TGTGCCAGCAGTTACGGGACGGCGCGGACTGAAGCTTTCTTT
CASSYGTARTEAFF
>many|TRBV5-1|-|TRBJ1-1
TGCGCCAGCAGCCCAACCCGAGTGAACACTGAAGCTTTCTTT
CASSPTRVNTEAFF
>few|TRBV28|-|TRBJ2-3
TGTGCCAGCAGTCCCTCCCCGGGGACCGGCCCAGATACGCAGTATTTT
CASSPSPGTGPDTQYF
>-|TRBV3-1|-|TRBJ1-2
TGTGCCAGCAGCCAAGATGGAGCCGTAGCTTACTATGGCTACACCTTC
CASSQDGAVAYYGYTF
>many|TRBV29-1|TRBD2|TRBJ2-5
TGCAGCGTTGAACCCACGCGGGGGGGGGAGACCCAGTACTTC
CSVEPTRGGETQYF
>few|TRBV5-1|TRBD1|TRBJ2-1
TGCGCCAGCAGCTTGGCCGGGACAGGGACCAATGAGCAGTTCTTC
CASSLAGTGTNEQFF
>many|TRBV5-1|-|TRBJ1-1
TGCGCCAGCAGAGATGTGGGTGAAGCTTTCTTT
CASRDVGEAFF
>many|TRBV5-1|-|TRBJ2-2
TGCGCCAGCAGCTTGGGGCGAGGGGCGAACACCGGGGAGCTGTTTTTT
CASSLGRGANTGELFF
>-|TRBV5-4|-|TRBJ2-5
TGTGCCAGCAGCTTGGCCGGGACGAAAGAGACCCAGTACTTC
CASSLAGTKETQYF
>many|TRBV5-4|TRBD1|TRBJ2-5
TGTGCCAGCGCCCCCGGGACAGAAGAGACCCAGTACTTC
CASAPGTEETQYF
>many|TRBV3-1|-|TRBJ1-2
TGTGCCAGCAGCCAAGGGCCGGCGGGGACCGCTATCTATGGCTACACCTTC
CASSQGPAGTAIYGYTF
>many|TRBV12-3/TRBV12-4|TRBD1|TRBJ1-2
TGTGCCAGCAGCCCGGACAGGGGAAGCTATGGCTACACCTTC
CASSPDRGSYGYTF
>many|TRBV30|-|TRBJ1-1
TGTGCCTGGAAACAGATCCTAGCTATGAACACTGAAGCTTTCTTT
CAWKQILAMNTEAFF
>many|TRBV7-2|-|TRBJ2-1
TGTGCCAGCAGCCAGAACCGGGATTATCATGAGCAGTTCTTC
CASSQNRDYHEQFF
>-|TRBV19|-|TRBJ1-5
TGTGCCAGTAGTACCACAGGGTTAAGCAATCAGCCCCAGCATTTT
CASSTTGLSNQPQHF
>many|TRBV12-3/TRBV12-4|-|TRBJ1-1
TGTGCCAGCAGTTTTTTGGGGCGCGAGGCTTTCTTT
CASSFLGREAFF
>many|TRBV12-3/TRBV12-4|-|TRBJ1-2
TGTGCCAGCAGTCTTTCTGTAGGGGGGATTTCTGGCTACACCTTC
CASSLSVGGISGYTF
>many|TRBV7-2|-|TRBJ1-6
TGTGCCAGCAGCTTAGCGCTGCGGGAAAGCTCCTATAATTCACCCCTCCACTTT
CASSLALRESSYNSPLHF
>many|TRBV15|-|TRBJ1-1
TGTGCCACCAGCAGAGATGTCGAGGGAGCTTTCTTT
CATSRDVEGAFF
>-|TRBV12-3/TRBV12-4|TRBD1|TRBJ1-1
TGTGCCAGCAGTACGACAGGGGCTCTTGAAGCTTTCTTT
CASSTTGALEAFF
>many|TRBV4-2|TRBD2|TRBJ2-5
TGTGCCAGCAGCCGAACGACTAGCGGGGGAGACAAGCAAGAGACCCAGTACTTC
CASSRTTSGGDKQETQYF
>many|TRBV14|-|TRBJ2-3
TGTGCCAGCAGCCAAGACGTACAGGGAGATACGCAGTATTTT
CASSQDVQGDTQYF